This TCR beta chain was profiled in a study of T cell responses to AZD1222 COVID-19 vaccine. To note about this clone: Its antigen is not known.

Findings and caveats of the study: Only 6 or 7 people who got AZD1222 tested seropositive at baseline. Sampled repertoires all dated from after the peak T cell response. Spike-specific TCR breadth and depth rose after two AZD1222 doses. With dominance at 160-218 and 743-854, vaccine-associated CD4 TCRs spanned spike.

The data were produced by immunoSEQ multiplex PCR, yet TCRdb's version contains in-frame clones alone and is incomplete. Of under 85,000 clones in the sample, nearly 90% are singletons; the top ten hold about 4.8%. With 2 bases removed from V and 7 bases from J, the gap between germline ends came to 12 bases. Germline V CDR1 and CDR2: LGHDT, YNNKEL (reference sequence). The CDR3 is 14 amino acids. This specimen was peripheral blood, taken on day 0 of MenACWY control vaccination. This clonotype originated in an adult in good health. This chain connects TRBV3-1 (or the pseudogene TRBV3-2) to TRBJ2-1; no reliable D call. The CDR3 DNA is TGTGCCAGCAGCCAATCATCCTTCGGGAATGAGCAGTTCTTC. It yields the protein CASSQSSFGNEQFF.